This T cell receptor beta chain appears in the sequencing data of a study of cytotoxic CD8 clonotypes in ibrutinib-treated CLL. The authors obtained roughly 2 micrograms of genomic DNA from cryopreserved PBMCs for TCR beta libraries. Sequencing used immunoSEQ multiplex PCR; TCRdb keeps in-frame clones, though not all of them. The table includes approximately 100,000 clones, 58% detected once. Whole-study findings and limits: Treatment left the uncommon public clonotypes either contracted or stable in frequency.

A remark on this clone: The antigen is undetermined.

This TCR derives from a human donor with chronic lymphocytic leukemia. Source: PBMCs, taken after 24 months of ibrutinib treatment.

The CDR3 sequence is CASPYPCGSPLHF. CDR3 DNA: TGTGCCAGCCCCTACCCATGTGGTTCACCCCTCCACTTT. The genes are TRBV6-7 and TRBJ1-6, with unresolved D. TRBV6-7 is flagged as an ORF with uncertain function. This CDR3 contains 13 residues. V shed 8 bases and J shed 9 bases, with 14 bases lying between them.